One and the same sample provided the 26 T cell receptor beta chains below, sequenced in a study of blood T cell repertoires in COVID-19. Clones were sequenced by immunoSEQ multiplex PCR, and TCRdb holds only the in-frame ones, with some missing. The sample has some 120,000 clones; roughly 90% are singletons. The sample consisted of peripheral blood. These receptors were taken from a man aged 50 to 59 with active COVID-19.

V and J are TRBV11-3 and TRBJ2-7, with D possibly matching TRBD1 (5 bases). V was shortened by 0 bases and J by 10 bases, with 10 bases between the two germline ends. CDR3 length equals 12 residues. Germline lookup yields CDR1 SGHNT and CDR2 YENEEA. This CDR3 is CASSLETGQQYF. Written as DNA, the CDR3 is TGTGCCAGCAGCTTAGAAACAGGTCAACAGTACTTC.

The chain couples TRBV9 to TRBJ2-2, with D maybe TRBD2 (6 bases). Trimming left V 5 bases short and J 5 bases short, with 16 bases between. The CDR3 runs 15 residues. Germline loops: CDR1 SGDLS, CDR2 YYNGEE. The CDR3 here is CASSTIAAGTGELFF. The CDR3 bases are TGTGCCAGCAGTACCATAGCGGCCGGTACCGGGGAGCTGTTTTTT.

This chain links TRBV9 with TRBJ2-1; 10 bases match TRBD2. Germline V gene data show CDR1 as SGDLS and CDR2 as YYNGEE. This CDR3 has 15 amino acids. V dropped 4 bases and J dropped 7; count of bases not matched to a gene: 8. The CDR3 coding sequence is TGTGCCAGCAGCTTAATAGCGGGGGGAGTTAATGAGCAGTTCTTC. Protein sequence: CASSLIAGGVNEQFF.

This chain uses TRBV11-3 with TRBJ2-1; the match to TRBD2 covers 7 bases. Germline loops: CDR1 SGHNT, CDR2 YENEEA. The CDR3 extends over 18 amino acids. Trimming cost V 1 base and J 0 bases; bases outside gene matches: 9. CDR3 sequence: CASSLARFGGSSYNEQFF. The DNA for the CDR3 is TGTGCCAGCAGCTTAGCCCGCTTCGGCGGGAGCTCCTACAATGAGCAGTTCTTC.

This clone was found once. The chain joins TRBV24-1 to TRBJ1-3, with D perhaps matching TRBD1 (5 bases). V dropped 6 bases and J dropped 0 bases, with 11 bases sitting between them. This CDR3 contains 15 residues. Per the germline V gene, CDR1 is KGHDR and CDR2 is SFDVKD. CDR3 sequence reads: CATSPGPSSGNTIYF. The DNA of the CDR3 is TGTGCCACCAGTCCAGGGCCCAGCTCTGGAAACACCATATATTTT.

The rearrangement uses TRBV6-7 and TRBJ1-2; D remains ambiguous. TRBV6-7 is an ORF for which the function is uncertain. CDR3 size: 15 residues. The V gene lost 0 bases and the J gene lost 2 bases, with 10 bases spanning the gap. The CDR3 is CASSYSSCENYGYTF. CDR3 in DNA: TGTGCCAGCAGTTACTCGAGCTGTGAAAACTATGGCTACACCTTC.

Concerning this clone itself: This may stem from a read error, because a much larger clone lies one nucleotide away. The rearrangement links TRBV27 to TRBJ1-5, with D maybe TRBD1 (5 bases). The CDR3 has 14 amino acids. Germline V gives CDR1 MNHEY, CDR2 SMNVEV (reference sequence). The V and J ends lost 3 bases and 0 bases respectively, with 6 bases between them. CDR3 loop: CASSFQGSNQPQHF. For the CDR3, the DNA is TGTGCCAGCAGTTTCCAGGGTAGCAATCAGCCCCAGCATTTT.

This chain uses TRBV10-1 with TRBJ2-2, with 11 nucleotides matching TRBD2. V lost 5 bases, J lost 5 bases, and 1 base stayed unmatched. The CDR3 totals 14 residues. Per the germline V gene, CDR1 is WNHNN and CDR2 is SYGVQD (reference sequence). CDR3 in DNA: TGCGCCAGCAGTCTAGCGGGAGGTACCGGGGAGCTGTTTTTT. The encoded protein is CASSLAGGTGELFF.

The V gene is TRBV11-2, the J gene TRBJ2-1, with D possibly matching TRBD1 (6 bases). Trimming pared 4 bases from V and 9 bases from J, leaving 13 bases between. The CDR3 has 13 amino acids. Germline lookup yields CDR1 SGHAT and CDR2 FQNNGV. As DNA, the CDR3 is TGTGCCAGCAGCTCTATGGGGGCCATTGAGCAGTTCTTC. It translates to CASSSMGAIEQFF. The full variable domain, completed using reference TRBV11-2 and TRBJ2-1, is EAGVAQSPRYKIIEKRQSVAFWCNPISGHATLYWYQQILGQGPKLLIQFQNNGVVDDSQLPKDRFSAERLKGVDSTLKIQPAKLEDSAVYLCASSSMGAIEQFFGPGTRLTVL.

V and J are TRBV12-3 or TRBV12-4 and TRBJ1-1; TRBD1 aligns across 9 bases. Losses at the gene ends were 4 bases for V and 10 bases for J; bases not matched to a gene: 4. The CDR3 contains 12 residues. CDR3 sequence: CASSYRDRVAFF. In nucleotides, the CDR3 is TGTGCCAGCAGTTACCGGGACAGGGTAGCTTTCTTT.

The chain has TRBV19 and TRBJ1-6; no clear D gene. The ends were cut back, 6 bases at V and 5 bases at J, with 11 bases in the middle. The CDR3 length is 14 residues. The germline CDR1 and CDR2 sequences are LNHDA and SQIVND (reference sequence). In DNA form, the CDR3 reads TGTGCCAGTAGGACGGGTCGCGATAATTCACCCCTCCACTTT. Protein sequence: CASRTGRDNSPLHF.

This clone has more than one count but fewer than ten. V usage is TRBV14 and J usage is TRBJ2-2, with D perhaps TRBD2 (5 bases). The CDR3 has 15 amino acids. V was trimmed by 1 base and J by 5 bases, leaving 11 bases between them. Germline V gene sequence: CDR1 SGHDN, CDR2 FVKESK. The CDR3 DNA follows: TGTGCCAGCAGCCAAGTCACCAGCGGAACCGGGGAGCTGTTTTTT. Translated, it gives CASSQVTSGTGELFF.

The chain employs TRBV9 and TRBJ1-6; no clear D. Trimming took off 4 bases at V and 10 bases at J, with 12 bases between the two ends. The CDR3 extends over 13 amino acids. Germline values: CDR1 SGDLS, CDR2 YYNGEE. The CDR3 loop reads CASSSSLVSPLHF. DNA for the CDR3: TGTGCCAGCAGCTCCAGTCTTGTGTCACCCCTCCACTTT.

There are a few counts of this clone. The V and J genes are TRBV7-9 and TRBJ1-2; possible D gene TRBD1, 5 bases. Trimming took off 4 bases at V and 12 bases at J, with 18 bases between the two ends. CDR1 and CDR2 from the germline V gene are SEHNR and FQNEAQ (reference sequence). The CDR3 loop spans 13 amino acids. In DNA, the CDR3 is TGTGCCAGCAGCTCCTTGACAGACGAAATCCACACCTTC. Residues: CASSSLTDEIHTF.

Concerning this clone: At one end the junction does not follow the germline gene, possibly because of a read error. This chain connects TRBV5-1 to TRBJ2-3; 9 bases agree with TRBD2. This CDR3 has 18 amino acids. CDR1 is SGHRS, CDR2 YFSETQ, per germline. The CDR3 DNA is TGCGCCAGCTGCTTGGCCACGCGGGGCGGGGGGGCGATAGATACGCAGTATTTT. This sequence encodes CASCLATRGGGAIDTQYF.

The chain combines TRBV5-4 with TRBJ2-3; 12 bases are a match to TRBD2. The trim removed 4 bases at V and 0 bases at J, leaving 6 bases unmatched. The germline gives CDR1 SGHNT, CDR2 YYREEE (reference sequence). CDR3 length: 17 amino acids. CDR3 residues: CASSGHGTSGSTDTQYF. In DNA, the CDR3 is TGTGCCAGCAGCGGTCATGGGACTAGCGGGAGCACAGATACGCAGTATTTT.

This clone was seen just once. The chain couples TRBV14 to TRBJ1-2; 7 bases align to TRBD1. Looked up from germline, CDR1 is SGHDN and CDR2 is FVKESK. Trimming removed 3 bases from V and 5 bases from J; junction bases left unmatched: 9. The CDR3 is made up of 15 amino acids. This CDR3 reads CASSHGDSRYYGYTF. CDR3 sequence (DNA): TGTGCCAGCAGCCATGGGGACAGCCGATATTATGGCTACACCTTC.

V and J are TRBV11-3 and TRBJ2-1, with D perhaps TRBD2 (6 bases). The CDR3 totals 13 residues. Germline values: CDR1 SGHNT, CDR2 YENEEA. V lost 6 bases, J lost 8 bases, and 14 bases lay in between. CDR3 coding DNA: TGTGCCAGCAGGGCGGGGTCGGTAGATGAGCAGTTCTTC. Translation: CASRAGSVDEQFF.

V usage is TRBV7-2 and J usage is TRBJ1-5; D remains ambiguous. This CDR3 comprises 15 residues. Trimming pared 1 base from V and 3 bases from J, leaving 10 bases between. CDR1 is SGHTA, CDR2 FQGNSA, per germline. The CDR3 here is CASSLEQSSNQPQHF. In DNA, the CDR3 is TGTGCCAGCAGCTTAGAACAGTCGTCCAATCAGCCCCAGCATTTT.

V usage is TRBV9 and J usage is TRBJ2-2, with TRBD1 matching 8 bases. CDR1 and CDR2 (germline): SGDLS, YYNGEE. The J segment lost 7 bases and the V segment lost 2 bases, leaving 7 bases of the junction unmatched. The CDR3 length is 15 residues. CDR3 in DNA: TGTGCCAGCAGCGTGGAGCAGGGGGCGAGCGGGGAGCTGTTTTTT. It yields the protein CASSVEQGASGELFF.

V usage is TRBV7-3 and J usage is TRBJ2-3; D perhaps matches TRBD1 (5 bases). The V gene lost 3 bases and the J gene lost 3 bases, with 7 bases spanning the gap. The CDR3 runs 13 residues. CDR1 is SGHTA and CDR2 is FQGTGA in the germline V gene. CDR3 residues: CASSFRVTDTQYF. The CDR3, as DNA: TGTGCCAGCAGCTTCAGGGTAACAGATACGCAGTATTTT.

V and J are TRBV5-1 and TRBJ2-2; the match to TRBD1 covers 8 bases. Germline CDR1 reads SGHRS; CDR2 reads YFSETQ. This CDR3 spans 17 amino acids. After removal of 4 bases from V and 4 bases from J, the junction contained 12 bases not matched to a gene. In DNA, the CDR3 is TGCGCCAGCAGCAAGGTTCAGGGGGCGCAGGGCACCGGGGAGCTGTTTTTT. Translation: CASSKVQGAQGTGELFF.

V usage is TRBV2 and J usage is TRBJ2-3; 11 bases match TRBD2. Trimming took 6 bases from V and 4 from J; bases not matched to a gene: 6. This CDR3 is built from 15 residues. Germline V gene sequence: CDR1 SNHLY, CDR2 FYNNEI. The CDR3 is CASRPLAGAADTQYF. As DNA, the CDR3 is TGTGCCAGCAGACCACTAGCGGGGGCGGCAGATACGCAGTATTTT.

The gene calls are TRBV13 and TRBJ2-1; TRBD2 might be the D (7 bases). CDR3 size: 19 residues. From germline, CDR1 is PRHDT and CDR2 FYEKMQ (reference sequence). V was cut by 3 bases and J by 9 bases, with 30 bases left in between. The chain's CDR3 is CASSLSGEEWGGLIAEQFF. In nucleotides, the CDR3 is TGTGCCAGCAGCTTGTCAGGGGAAGAGTGGGGGGGCCTTATAGCTGAGCAGTTCTTC.

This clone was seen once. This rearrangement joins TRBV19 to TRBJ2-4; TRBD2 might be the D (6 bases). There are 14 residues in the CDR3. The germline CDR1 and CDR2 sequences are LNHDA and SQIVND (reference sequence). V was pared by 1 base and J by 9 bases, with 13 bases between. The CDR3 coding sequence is TGTGCCAGTAGTATAGCGGGAAGGAGGGGCATTCAGTACTTC. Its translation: CASSIAGRRGIQYF.

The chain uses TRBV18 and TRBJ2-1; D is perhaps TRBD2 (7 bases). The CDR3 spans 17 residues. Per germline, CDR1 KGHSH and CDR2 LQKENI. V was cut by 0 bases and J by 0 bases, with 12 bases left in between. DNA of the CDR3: TGTGCCAGCTCACCACCTGGGGGGGCTCACTCCTACAATGAGCAGTTCTTC. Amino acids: CASSPPGGAHSYNEQFF.